Ten or more counts support the clone carrying this TCR beta chain. Its specificity is unknown. The sample comes from a study of T cells after yellow fever vaccination. Study-wide background: For low cell numbers, libraries were made with SMART-Seq v4 Ultra Low Input. General study results and limits: In post-booster samples, most primary-vaccination clones reappeared (just under 98% CD4, roughly 88% CD8). Although the secondary response was weaker, it peaked faster, at day 5 versus 15.

The CDR3 runs 15 residues. Per germline, CDR1 DFQATT and CDR2 SNEGSKA (reference sequence). V lost 2 bases to trimming and J lost 3 bases; unmatched junction nucleotides: 9. Production of TCR cDNA was by 5'RACE template switching, which also added a universal primer site and UMIs. TCRdb re-called the 5' RACE reads through MiXCR, storing one row per CDR3 protein. The sample lists about 210,000 distinct CDR3 sequences; under 3.5% were seen once. This chain joins TRBV20-1 and TRBJ1-2; 7 bases align to TRBD1. The receptor was derived from a young man who received the YFV17D yellow fever vaccine. This specimen was CD4+ T cells sorted from PBMCs, taken 10 days after the yellow fever booster vaccination. The CDR3 is CSARPAGGSDYGYTF. As DNA, the CDR3 is TGCAGTGCTAGACCTGCAGGGGGTTCAGACTATGGCTACACCTTC.